The T cell receptor (beta chain) described here comes from a study of CD8 T cells in Susac syndrome. Random hexamers were used to reverse transcribe roughly 0.45 to 1 ug of RNA. In TCRdb, the immunoSEQ multiplex PCR reads were re-called with MiXCR into one record per CDR3 protein. The sample holds 100,000 to 150,000 distinct CDR3 sequences, over 85% seen once. This receptor was taken from a human donor with Susac syndrome. Source material: CD8+ T cells from PBMCs.

Written as DNA, the CDR3 is TGTGCCAGCAGCGCCCGGACCGCGGAGACAGATACGCAGTATTTT. It encodes CASSARTAETDTQYF. The chain recombines TRBV5-4 with TRBJ2-3; D is undetermined. The CDR3 extends over 15 amino acids. The germline V gene has CDR1 SGHNT and CDR2 YYREEE (reference sequence). V gave up 4 bases and J gave up 3 bases, with 15 bases separating them.